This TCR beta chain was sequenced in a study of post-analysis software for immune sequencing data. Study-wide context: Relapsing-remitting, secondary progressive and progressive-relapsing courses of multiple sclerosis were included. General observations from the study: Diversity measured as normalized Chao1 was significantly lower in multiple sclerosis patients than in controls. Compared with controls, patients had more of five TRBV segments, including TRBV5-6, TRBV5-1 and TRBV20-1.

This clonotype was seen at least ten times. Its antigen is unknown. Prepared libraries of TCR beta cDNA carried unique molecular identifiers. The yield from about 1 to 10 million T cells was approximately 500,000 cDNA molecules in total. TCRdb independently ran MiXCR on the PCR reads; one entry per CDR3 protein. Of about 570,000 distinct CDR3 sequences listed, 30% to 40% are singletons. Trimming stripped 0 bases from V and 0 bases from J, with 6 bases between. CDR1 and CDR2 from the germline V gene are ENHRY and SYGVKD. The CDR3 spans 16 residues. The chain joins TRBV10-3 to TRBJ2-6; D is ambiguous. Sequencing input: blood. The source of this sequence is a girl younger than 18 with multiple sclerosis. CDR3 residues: CAISESGRSGANVLTF. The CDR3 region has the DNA TGTGCCATCAGTGAGTCTGGGCGCTCTGGGGCCAACGTCCTGACTTTC.